This entry features one T cell receptor (beta chain) sequence. The protocol was immunoSEQ multiplex PCR, while the TCRdb copy is restricted to in-frame clones and leaves out a portion. Of about 170,000 clones in the sample, less than 90% are singletons; the top ten hold 9.5% to 12%. This entry is derived from a study of blood T cell repertoires in COVID-19. Across the whole study: In each case, the material was cDNA or gDNA derived from T cells, B-cell-depleted T cells, or PBMCs.

The V gene's germline CDR1 is KGHSH and CDR2 LQKENI. V gave up 6 bases and J gave up 0 bases, with 12 bases separating them. The CDR3 covers 15 residues. This clonotype was obtained from a woman aged 55-69 years with COVID-19, enrolled during active disease. The sequenced sample was peripheral blood. The gene calls are TRBV18 and TRBJ1-5, with D possibly matching TRBD1 (5 bases). The CDR3 region is CASSRGGNSNQPQHF. In DNA, the CDR3 is TGTGCCAGCTCCCGGGGCGGGAATAGCAATCAGCCCCAGCATTTT.